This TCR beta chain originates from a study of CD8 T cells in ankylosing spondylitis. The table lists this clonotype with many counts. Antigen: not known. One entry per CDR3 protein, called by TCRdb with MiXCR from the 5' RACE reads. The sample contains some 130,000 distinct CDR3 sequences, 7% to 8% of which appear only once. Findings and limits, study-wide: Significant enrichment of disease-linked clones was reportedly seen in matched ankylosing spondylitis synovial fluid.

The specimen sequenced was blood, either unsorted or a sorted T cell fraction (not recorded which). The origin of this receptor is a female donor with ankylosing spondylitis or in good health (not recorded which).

The CDR3 region has the DNA TGTGCCAGCAGTTTCACAGGGCCCGAGCAGTACTTC. Translating it yields CASSFTGPEQYF. The chain carries TRBV12-3 or TRBV12-4 and TRBJ2-7, with D possibly TRBD1 on 6 matching bases. There are 12 residues in the CDR3. The V and J ends lost 3 bases and 6 bases respectively, with 9 bases between them.